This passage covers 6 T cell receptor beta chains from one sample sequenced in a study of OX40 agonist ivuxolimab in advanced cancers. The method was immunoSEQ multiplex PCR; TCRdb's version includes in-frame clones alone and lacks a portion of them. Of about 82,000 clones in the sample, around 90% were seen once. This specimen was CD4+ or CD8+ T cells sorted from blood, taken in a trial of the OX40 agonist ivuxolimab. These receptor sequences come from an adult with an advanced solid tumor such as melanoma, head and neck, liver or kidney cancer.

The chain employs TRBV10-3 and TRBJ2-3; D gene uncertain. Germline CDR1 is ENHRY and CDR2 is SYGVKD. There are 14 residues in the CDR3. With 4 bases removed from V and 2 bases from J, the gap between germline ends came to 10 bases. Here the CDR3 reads CAISGLITTDTQYF. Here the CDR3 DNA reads TGTGCCATCAGTGGGCTCATTACCACAGATACGCAGTATTTT.

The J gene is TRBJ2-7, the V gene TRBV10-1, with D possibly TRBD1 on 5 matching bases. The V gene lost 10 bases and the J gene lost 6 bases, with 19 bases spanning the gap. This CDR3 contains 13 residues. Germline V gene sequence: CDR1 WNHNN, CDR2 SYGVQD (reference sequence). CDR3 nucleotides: TGCGCCATCATCCATGACAGCTGGAGCGAGCAGTACTTC. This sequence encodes CAIIHDSWSEQYF.

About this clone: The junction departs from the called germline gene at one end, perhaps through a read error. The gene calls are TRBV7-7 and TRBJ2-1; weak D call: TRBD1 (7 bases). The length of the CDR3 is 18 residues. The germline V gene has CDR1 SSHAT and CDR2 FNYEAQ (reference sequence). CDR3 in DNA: TGTGCTAGCAGCTTATCCCTAAGGACAGGAGGGGAAAACAATGAGCAGTTCTTC. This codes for CASSLSLRTGGENNEQFF. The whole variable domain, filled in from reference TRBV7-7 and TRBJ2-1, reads GAGVSQSPRYKVTKRGQDVTLRCDPISSHATLYWYQQALGQGPEFLTYFNYEAQPDKSGLPSDRFSAERPEGSISTLTIQRTEQRDSAMYRCASSLSLRTGGENNEQFFGPGTRLTVL.

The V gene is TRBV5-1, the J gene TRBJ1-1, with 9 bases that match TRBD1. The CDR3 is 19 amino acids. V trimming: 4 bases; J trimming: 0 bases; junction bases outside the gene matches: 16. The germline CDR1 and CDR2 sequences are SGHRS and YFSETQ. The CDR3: CASSMLPPGQGAMNTEAFF. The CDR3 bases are TGCGCCAGCAGCATGCTACCTCCGGGACAGGGTGCGATGAACACTGAAGCTTTCTTT.

The CDR3 is CASSLATGGGYTF. The CDR3 bases are TGTGCCAGCAGCTTAGCAACAGGCGGGGGCTACACCTTC. The chain is built from TRBV7-2 and TRBJ1-2; D possibly corresponds to TRBD1 (5 bases). Germline lookup yields CDR1 SGHTA and CDR2 FQGNSA. Trimming removed 0 bases from V and 8 bases from J, with 10 bases in between. The CDR3 runs to 13 residues.

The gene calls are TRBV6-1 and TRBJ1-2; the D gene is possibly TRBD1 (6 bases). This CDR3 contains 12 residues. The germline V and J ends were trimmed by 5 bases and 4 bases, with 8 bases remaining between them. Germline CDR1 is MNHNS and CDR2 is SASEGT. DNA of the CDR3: TGTGCCAGCAGTAGACAGGCCTATGGCTACACCTTC. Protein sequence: CASSRQAYGYTF.